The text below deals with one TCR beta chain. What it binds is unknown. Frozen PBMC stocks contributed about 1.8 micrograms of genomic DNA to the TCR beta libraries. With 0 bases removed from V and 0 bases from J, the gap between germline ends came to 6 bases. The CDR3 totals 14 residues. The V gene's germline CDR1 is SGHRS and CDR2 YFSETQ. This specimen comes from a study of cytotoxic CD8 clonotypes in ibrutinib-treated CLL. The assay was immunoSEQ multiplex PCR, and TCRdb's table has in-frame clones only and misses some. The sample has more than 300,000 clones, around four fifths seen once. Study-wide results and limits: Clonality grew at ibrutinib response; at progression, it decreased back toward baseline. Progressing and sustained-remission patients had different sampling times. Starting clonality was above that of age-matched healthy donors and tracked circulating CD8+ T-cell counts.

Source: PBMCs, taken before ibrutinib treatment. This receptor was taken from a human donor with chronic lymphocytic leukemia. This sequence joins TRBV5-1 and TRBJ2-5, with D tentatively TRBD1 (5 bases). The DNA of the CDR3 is TGCGCCAGCAGCTTGGGGACAAACCAAGAGACCCAGTACTTC. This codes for CASSLGTNQETQYF.